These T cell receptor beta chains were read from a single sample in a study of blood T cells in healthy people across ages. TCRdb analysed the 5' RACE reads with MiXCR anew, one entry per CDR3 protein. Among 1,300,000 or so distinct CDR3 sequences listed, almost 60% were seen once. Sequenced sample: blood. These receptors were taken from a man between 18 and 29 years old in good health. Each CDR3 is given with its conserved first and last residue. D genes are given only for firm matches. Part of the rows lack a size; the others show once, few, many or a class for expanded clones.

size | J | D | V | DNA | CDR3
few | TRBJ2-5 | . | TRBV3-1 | TGTGCCAGCAGCCCCCTAGGAAGGTACGAGACCCAGTACTTC | CASSPLGRYETQYF
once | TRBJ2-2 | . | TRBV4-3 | TGCGCCAGCAGCCAAGATTCCGGCGGGGCAGCAAACACCGGGGAGCTGTTTTTT | CASSQDSGGAANTGELFF
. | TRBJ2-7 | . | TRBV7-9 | TGTGCCAGCAGTCCTGGAGTTGCCGAGCAGTACTTC | CASSPGVAEQYF
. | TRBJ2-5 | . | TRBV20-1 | TGCAGTGCTACCACAGGGGACCGCGGGGATGAGCAGTACTTC | CSATTGDRGDEQYF
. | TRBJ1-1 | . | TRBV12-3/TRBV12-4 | TGTGCCAGCAGTTTTGAAAGAGCGAACACTGAAGCTTTCTTT | CASSFERANTEAFF
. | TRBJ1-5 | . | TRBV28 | TGTGCCAGCACCCCGGGGTATAGCAATCAGCCCCAGCATTTT | CASTPGYSNQPQHF
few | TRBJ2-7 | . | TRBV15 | TGTGCCACCAGCCAATACAGGCTCTCCTACGAGCAGTACTTC | CATSQYRLSYEQYF
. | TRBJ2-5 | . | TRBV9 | TGTGCCAGCAGCCGTACCTCAATAGCGCATGAAGAGACCCAGTACTTC | CASSRTSIAHEETQYF
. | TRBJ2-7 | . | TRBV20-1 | TGCAGTGCTGGCCCCAACTACGAGCAGTACTTC | CSAGPNYEQYF
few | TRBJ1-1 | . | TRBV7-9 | TGTGCCAGCAGCTCTAATGCTGAAGCTTTCTTT | CASSSNAEAFF
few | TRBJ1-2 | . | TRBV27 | TGTGCCAGCAGTTTAATGGGAGGGGGGGACTATGGCTACACCTTC | CASSLMGGGDYGYTF
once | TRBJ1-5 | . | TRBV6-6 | TGTGCCAGCAGTTACTCGGGAAGGGGTCGGGTCAATCAGCCCCAGCATTTT | CASSYSGRGRVNQPQHF
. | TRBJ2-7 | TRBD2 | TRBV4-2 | TGTGCCAGCAGCCAAGCCCCGGGGAGGGGTTACGAGCAGTACTTC | CASSQAPGRGYEQYF
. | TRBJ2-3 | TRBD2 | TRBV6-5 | TGTGCCAGCAGGCCTACTAGCGGGAGGGCCCCTACGCAGTATTTT | CASRPTSGRAPTQYF